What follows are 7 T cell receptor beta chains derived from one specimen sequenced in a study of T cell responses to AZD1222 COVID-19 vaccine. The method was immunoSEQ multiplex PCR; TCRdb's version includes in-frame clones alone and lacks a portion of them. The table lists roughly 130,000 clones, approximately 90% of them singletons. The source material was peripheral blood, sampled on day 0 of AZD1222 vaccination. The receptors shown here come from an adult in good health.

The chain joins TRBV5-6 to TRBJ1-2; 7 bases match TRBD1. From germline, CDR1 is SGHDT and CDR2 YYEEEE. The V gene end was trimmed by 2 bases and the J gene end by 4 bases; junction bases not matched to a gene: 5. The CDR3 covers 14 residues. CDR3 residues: CASSFSRGTYGYTF. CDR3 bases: TGTGCCAGCAGCTTCTCCAGGGGGACCTATGGCTACACCTTC.

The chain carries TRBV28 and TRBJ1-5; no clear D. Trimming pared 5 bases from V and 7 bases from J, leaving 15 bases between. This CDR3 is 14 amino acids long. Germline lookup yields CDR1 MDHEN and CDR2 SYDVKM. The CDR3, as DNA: TGTGCCAGCAGTAGAAGGGCCTCCGGGCAGCCCCAGCATTTT. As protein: CASSRRASGQPQHF.

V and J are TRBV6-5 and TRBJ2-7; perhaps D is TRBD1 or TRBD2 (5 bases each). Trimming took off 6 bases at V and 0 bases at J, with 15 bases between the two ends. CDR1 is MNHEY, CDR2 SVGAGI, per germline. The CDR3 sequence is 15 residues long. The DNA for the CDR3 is TGTGCCAGCAGGGACCGGGACGACGGCTCCTACGAGCAGTACTTC. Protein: CASRDRDDGSYEQYF.

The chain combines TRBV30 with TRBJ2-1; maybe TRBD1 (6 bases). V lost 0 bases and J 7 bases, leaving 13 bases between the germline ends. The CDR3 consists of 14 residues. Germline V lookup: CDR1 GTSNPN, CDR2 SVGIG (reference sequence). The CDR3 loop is CAWSVGQGTNEQFF. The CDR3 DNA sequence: TGTGCCTGGAGTGTAGGGCAGGGGACGAATGAGCAGTTCTTC. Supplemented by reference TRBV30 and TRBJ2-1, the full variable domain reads SQTIHQWPATLVQPVGSPLSLECTVEGTSNPNLYWYRQAAGRGLQLLFYSVGIGQISSEVPQNLSASRPQDRQFILSSKKLLLSDSGFYLCAWSVGQGTNEQFFGPGTRLTVL.

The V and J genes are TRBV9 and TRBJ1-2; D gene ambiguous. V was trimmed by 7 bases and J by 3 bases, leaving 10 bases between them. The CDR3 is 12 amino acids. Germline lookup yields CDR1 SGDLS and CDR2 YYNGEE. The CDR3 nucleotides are TGTGCCAGCGCCAGAGAGGACTATGGCTACACCTTC. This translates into CASAREDYGYTF.

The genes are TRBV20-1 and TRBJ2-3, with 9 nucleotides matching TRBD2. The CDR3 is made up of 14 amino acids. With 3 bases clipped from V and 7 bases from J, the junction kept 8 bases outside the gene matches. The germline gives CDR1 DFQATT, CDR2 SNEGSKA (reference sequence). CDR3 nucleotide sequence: TGCAGTGCTAGTAGCGGGAGCGGGGGGAATACGCAGTATTTT. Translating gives CSASSGSGGNTQYF.

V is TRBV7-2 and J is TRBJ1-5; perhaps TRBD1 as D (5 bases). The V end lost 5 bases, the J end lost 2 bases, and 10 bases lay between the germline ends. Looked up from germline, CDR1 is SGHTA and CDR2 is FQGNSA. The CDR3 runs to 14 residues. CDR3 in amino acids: CASSPRGGNQPQHF. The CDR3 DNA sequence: TGTGCCAGCAGCCCCCGGGGGGGCAATCAGCCCCAGCATTTT.